This TCR beta chain was captured by sequencing in a study of blood T cell repertoires in COVID-19. Study-wide background: Sources were T cells, B-cell-depleted T cells, or PBMCs; the material itself was cDNA or gDNA.

Clones were read by immunoSEQ multiplex PCR, and TCRdb kept only the in-frame ones, dropping some. The table has about 250,000 clones, 80% to 95% seen once; the top ten hold approximately 2%. Germline V CDR1 and CDR2: SGHDT, YYEEEE. The germline V and J ends were trimmed by 0 bases and 6 bases, with 10 bases remaining between them. CDR3 length: 13 amino acids. Source material: PBMCs or T cells enriched from blood (not recorded which). This TCR came from a woman younger than 35 who had recovered from COVID-19. V usage is TRBV5-6 and J usage is TRBJ2-7; unclear D gene. CDR3 sequence: CASSLGLPTEQYF. Here the CDR3 DNA reads TGTGCCAGCAGCTTGGGACTGCCGACCGAGCAGTACTTC.